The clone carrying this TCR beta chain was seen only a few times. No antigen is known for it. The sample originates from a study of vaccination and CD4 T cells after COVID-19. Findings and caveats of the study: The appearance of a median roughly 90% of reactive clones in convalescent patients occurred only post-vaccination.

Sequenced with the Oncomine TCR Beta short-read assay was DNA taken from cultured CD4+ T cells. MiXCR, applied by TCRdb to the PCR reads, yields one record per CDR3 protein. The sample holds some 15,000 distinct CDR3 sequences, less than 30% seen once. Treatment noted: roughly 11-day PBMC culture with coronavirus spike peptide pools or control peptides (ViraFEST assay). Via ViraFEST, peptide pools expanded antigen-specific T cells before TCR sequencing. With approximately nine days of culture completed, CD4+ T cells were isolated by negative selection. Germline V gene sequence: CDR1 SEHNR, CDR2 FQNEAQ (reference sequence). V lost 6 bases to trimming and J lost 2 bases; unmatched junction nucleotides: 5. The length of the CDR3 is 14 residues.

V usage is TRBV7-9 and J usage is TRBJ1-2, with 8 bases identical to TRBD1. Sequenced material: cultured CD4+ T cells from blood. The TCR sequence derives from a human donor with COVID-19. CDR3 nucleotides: TGTGCCAGCAGACGACAGGGGCTAAACTATGGCTACACCTTC. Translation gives CASRRQGLNYGYTF.